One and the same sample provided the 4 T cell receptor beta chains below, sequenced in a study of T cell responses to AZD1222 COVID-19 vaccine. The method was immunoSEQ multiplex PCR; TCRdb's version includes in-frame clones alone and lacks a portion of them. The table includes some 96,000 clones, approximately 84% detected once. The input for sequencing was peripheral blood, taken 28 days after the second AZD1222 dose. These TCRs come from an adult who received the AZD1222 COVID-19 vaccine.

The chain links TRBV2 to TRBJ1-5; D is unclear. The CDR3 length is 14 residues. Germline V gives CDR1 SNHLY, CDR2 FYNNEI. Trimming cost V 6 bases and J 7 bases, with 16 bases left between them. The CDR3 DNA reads TGTGCCAGCAGCCCCCGGGGAGCAGGCCAGCCCCAGCATTTT. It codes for CASSPRGAGQPQHF.

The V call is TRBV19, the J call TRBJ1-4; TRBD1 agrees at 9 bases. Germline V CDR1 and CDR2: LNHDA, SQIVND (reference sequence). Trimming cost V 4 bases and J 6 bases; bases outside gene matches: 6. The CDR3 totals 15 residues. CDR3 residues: CASSRYRDRDEKLFF. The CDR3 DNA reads TGTGCCAGTAGTAGATACCGGGACAGGGATGAAAAACTGTTTTTT.

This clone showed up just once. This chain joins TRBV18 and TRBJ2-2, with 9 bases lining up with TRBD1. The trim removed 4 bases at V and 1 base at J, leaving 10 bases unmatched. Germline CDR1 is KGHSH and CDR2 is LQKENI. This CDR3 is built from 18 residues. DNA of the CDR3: TGTGCCAGCTCACTAACCGGGACAGGGATTAGGAACACCGGGGAGCTGTTTTTT. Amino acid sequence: CASSLTGTGIRNTGELFF.

The CDR3 DNA is TGTGCCAGCAGCTTGTCAGGGCCCTATGGCTACACCTTC. Translating it yields CASSLSGPYGYTF. The V gene is TRBV5-6, the J gene TRBJ1-2; D possibly corresponds to TRBD1 (5 bases). The CDR3 contains 13 residues. V lost 1 base, J lost 4 bases, and 8 bases lay in between. Germline-derived CDR1 and CDR2 are SGHDT and YYEEEE.